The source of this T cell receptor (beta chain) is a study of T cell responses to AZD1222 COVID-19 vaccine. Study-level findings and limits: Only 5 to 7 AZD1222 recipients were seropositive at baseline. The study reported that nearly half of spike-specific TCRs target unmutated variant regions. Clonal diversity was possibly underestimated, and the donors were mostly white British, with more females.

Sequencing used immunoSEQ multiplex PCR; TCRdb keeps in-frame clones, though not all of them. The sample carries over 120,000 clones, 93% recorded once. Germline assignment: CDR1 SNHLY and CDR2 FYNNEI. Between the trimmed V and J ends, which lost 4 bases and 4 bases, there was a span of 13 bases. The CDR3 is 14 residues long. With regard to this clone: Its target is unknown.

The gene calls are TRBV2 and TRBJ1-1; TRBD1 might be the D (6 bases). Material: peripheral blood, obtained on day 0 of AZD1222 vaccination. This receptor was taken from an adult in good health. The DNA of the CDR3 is TGTGCCAGCAGTGTTACCCAGGGGTCCACTGAAGCTTTCTTT. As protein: CASSVTQGSTEAFF.